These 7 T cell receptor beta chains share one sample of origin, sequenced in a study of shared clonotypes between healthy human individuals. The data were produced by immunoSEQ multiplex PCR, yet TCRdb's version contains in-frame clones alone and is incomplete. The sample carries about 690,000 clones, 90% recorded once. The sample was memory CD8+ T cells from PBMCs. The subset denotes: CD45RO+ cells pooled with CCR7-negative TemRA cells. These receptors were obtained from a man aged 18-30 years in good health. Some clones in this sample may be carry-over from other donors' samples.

The CDR3 spells CASSPRDSLTSHNTEAFF. The CDR3 nucleotides read TGTGCCAGTAGCCCTCGGGACAGTCTCACATCCCACAACACTGAAGCTTTCTTT. The genes are TRBV19 and TRBJ1-1, with 7 bases identical to TRBD1. Per the germline V gene, CDR1 is LNHDA and CDR2 is SQIVND (reference sequence). CDR3 length: 18 residues. V lost 6 bases to trimming and J lost 2 bases; unmatched junction nucleotides: 18.

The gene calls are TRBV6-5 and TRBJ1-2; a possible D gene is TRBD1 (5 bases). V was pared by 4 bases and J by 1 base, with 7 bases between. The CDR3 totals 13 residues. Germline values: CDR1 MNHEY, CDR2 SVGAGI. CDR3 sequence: CASSSTVNYGYTF. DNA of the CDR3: TGTGCCAGCAGTTCGACAGTTAACTATGGCTACACCTTC.

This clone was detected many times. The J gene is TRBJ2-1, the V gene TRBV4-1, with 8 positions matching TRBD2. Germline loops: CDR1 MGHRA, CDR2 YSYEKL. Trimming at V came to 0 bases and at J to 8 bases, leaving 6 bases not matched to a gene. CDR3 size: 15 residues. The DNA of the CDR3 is TGCGCCAGCAGCCAAGATTGGGTAGCGGGATATGAGCAGTTCTTC. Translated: CASSQDWVAGYEQFF.

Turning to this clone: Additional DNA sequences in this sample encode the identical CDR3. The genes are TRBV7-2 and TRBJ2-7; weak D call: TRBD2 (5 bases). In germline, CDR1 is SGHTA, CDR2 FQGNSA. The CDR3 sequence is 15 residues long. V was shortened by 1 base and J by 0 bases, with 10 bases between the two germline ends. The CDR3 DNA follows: TGTGCCAGCAGCTTAGGTCTAGGGAGCTCCTACGAGCAGTACTTC. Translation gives CASSLGLGSSYEQYF.

The CDR3 DNA reads as TGTGCCAGCAGCATCTCCGGGACGGGGAACACTGAAGCTTTCTTT. Residues: CASSISGTGNTEAFF. V gene TRBV9 combines with J gene TRBJ1-1, with D maybe TRBD1 (5 bases). Germline values: CDR1 SGDLS, CDR2 YYNGEE. Trimming cost V 4 bases and J 1 base, with 14 bases left between them. The CDR3 is 15 residues long. The full variable domain, in which reference TRBV9 and TRBJ1-1 provide the parts outside the CDR3, is DSGVTQTPKHLITATGQRVTLRCSPRSGDLSVYWYQQSLDQGLQFLIQYYNGEERAKGNILERFSAQQFPDLHSELNLSSLELGDSALYFCASSISGTGNTEAFFGQGTRLTVV.

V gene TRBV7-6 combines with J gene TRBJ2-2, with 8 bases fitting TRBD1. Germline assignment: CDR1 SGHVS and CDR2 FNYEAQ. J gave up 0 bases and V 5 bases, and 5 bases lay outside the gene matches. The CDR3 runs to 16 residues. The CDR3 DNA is TGTGCCAGCAGCACCCCGACAGGGGCGAACACCGGGGAGCTGTTTTTT. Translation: CASSTPTGANTGELFF.

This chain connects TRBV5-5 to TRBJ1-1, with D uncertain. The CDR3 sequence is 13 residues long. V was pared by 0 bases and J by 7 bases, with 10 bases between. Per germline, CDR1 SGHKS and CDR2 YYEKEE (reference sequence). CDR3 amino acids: CASSLVQRDEAFF. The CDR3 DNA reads TGTGCCAGCAGCTTGGTTCAGCGGGATGAAGCTTTCTTT. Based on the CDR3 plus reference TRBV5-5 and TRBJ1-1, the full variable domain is DAGVTQSPTHLIKTRGQQVTLRCSPISGHKSVSWYQQVLGQGPQFIFQYYEKEERGRGNFPDRFSARQFPNYSSELNVNALLLGDSALYLCASSLVQRDEAFFGQGTRLTVV.